Shown below are 5 T cell receptor beta chains from a single sample sequenced in a study of cytomegalovirus exposure and HLA in healthy donors. Some clones are missing from TCRdb's copy, which holds only in-frame ones; the method was immunoSEQ multiplex PCR. The table lists roughly 150,000 clones, 95% to 97% of them singletons, with 0.89% in the top ten. Sequenced input: PBMCs. These receptors all come from a woman aged 18-30 years in good health and CMV-seronegative.

This clone was seen just once. This chain joins TRBV28 and TRBJ1-5, with D perhaps matching TRBD1 (6 bases). V lost 1 base and J 5 bases, leaving 15 bases between the germline ends. The germline V gene has CDR1 MDHEN and CDR2 SYDVKM. The CDR3 covers 16 residues. CDR3 nucleotides: TGTGCCAGCAGTTTATCCGGGACACATTTTGATCAGCCCCAGCATTTT. This translates into CASSLSGTHFDQPQHF.

V gene TRBV2 combines with J gene TRBJ1-1; TRBD1 is a possible D gene (6 bases). Germline V CDR1 and CDR2: SNHLY, FYNNEI. This CDR3 is built from 15 residues. Deletions cut 6 bases from V and 3 bases from J, with 17 bases between. In DNA form, the CDR3 reads TGTGCCAGCAGCCTCCTAGCACAGGGCGACACTGAAGCTTTCTTT. Translating gives CASSLLAQGDTEAFF.

This clone was seen a single time. V and J are TRBV6-5 and TRBJ2-1; 7 positions agree with TRBD1. The CDR3 sequence is 13 residues long. The V gene end was trimmed by 6 bases and the J gene end by 3 bases; junction bases not matched to a gene: 2. CDR1 is MNHEY and CDR2 is SVGAGI in the germline V gene. This chain's CDR3 is CASSRDSYNEQFF. As DNA, the CDR3 is TGTGCCAGCAGCCGGGACAGCTACAATGAGCAGTTCTTC.

V gene TRBV11-1 combines with J gene TRBJ2-4, with 7 bases that match TRBD2. Germline CDR1 and CDR2: SGHAT and FQDESV (reference sequence). There are 16 residues in the CDR3. With V trimmed by 1 base and J by 0 bases, 3 bases remained unmatched. As DNA, the CDR3 is TGTGCCAGCAGCTTAGGCGCGGGGGTAGCCAAAAACATTCAGTACTTC. As protein: CASSLGAGVAKNIQYF.

The chain couples TRBV2 to TRBJ1-5; 10 nucleotides match TRBD1. The CDR3 loop spans 15 amino acids. Germline V gene lookup returns CDR1 SNHLY and CDR2 FYNNEI. The V gene end was trimmed by 3 bases and the J gene end by 7 bases; junction bases not matched to a gene: 6. This CDR3 reads CASSETGGLAQPQHF. The CDR3 nucleotides read TGTGCCAGCAGTGAGACAGGGGGCCTGGCCCAGCCCCAGCATTTT.